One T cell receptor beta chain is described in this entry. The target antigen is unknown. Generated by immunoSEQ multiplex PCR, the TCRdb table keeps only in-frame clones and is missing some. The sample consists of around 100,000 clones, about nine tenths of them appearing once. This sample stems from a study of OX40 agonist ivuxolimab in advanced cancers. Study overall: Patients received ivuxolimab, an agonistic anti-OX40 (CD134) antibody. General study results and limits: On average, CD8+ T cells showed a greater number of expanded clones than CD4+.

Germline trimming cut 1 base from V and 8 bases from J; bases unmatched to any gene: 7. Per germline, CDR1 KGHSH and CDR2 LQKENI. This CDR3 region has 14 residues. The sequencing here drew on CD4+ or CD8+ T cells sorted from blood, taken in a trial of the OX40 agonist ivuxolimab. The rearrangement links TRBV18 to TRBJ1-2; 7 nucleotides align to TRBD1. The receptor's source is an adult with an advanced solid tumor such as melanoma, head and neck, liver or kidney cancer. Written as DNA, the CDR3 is TGTGCCAGCTCACCACTAAACGGACAGGCGGGCTACACCTTC. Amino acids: CASSPLNGQAGYTF.